This T cell receptor beta chain was recovered during a study of post-analysis software for immune sequencing data. Study-wide context: Relapsing-remitting, secondary progressive and progressive-relapsing forms made up the multiple sclerosis disease courses. Whole-study findings and limits: Patients carried five TRBV segments more frequently than controls did, and TRBV5-6, TRBV5-1 and TRBV20-1 were among them. F-measure co-clustering was strong for batch-matched samples.

TCR beta cDNA libraries had unique molecular identifiers. A population of about 0.95 to 10 million T cells gave rise to about half a million cDNA molecules. TCRdb re-derived calls from the PCR reads in MiXCR, one entry per CDR3 protein. Found here are approximately 730,000 distinct CDR3 sequences, under 60% of them singletons; the top ten hold roughly 5%. Trimming shortened V by 11 bases and J by 12 bases, and 23 bases separated the two germline ends. The CDR3 is 13 residues long. Per the germline V gene, CDR1 is MNHNY and CDR2 is SVGAGI (reference sequence). A note on this clonotype: Its cognate antigen is unknown.

This sequence joins TRBV6-6 and TRBJ2-1; unclear D gene. The source of this sequence is a girl aged 5-17 years with multiple sclerosis. The source material was blood. The CDR3 DNA reads as TGTGCCTCCGGCCCTTCCTACAATGTCGGGCAGTTCTTC. Its translation: CASGPSYNVGQFF.